What follows is one T cell receptor beta chain and its context. Survey-level immunoSEQ sequencing profiled the TCR beta repertoire. Assay used: immunoSEQ multiplex PCR; TCRdb lists only in-frame clones, some missing. The profile shows nearly 70,000 clones, around 95% of them singletons. Losses at the gene ends were 9 bases for V and 5 bases for J; bases not matched to a gene: 14. The CDR3 contains 15 residues. Germline CDR1 KGHDR, CDR2 SFDVKD. The sample comprised PBMCs. The source is a man in his forties with rheumatoid arthritis. The chain joins TRBV24-1 to TRBJ2-7; the match to TRBD1 covers 8 bases. DNA of the CDR3: TGTGCCACCTCCACTAGTTCCCCGACAGGGGACGAGCAGTACTTC. Amino acids: CATSTSSPTGDEQYF.